This T cell receptor (beta chain) was profiled in a study of blood T cell repertoires in COVID-19. Sequencing was performed with immunoSEQ multiplex PCR; in TCRdb, only in-frame clones are kept and a portion is missing. Seen here are about 280,000 clones, roughly 87% observed once, and the top ten hold about 5.7%. The V gene's germline CDR1 is LNHDA and CDR2 SQIVND (reference sequence). CDR3 size: 14 residues. Resolution of symptoms, clearance, or two negative PCRs was present in recovered Cohort 3 donors. The TCR sequence derives from a woman in her thirties or forties who had recovered from COVID-19. The sequencing sample was made of PBMCs or T cells enriched from blood (not recorded which). This chain links TRBV19 with TRBJ2-7, with TRBD1 as a possible D gene (5 bases). The CDR3 spells CSSSPGAESYEQYF. As DNA, the CDR3 is TGTTCTTCTTCCCCTGGGGCGGAGTCCTACGAGCAGTACTTC.